This TCR beta chain appears in the sequencing data of a study of blood T cell repertoires in COVID-19 (dated by TCRdb to about 2020). For the wider study: The collaborator samples originated in the United States, Italy and Spain and spanned the acute and convalescent phases of COVID-19. The material from the prospective study consisted of cDNA or gDNA derived from T cells, B-cell-depleted T cells, or PBMCs. Deeply sampled blood TCRbeta repertoires from subjects exposed to, actively infected with, or recovered from COVID-19 were included in the dataset. The repertoires were released in a freely available public database intended as a resource for research on the immune response to SARS-CoV-2. The samples were drawn from two sources: the first 160 participants of the ongoing ImmuneRACE study, and 950 to 1,500 subjects contributed by 6 global collaborators. Sample metadata almost always included a de-identified subject ID, COVID-19 status, age in years and sex. HLA class I and class II types, where available, came from metadata supplied by the sample provider rather than from assay-based typing.

V lost 2 bases and J lost 5 bases, and the count of bases not matched to a germline gene is 5. The CDR3 numbers 16 residues from cysteine through phenylalanine. Only the CDR3 part of the read is kept: 48 bases, read in frame from the first base. Taken from the germline V gene, the CDR1 and CDR2 loops are MNHEY and SVGEGT. The paper as a whole reports these results and caveats: The quantity of clinical and demographic metadata differed by source and by participant and was supplied without curation.

The collaborating institutions used their own protocols to collect whole blood in K2EDTA tubes. Collaborator samples were shipped for TCRbeta analysis as frozen whole blood, isolated PBMCs, or DNA extracted from either sample type. The immunoSEQ Assay, a bias-controlled multiplex PCR, was used to amplify TCRbeta CDR3 regions from genomic DNA. For the original study's pipeline: Within the assay, amplification of reference gene primers was used to estimate how many nucleated cells each sample contained. To quantify the absolute abundance of each unique TCRbeta CDR3 rearrangement, sequence reads were collapsed and filtered. For each sample, productive Simpson clonality was calculated as the square root of Simpson's diversity index over productive rearrangements. TCRdb limited this immuneACCESS table to in-frame rearrangements with V and J called. A share of clones is missing; checked studies link under half to unresolved V genes, and the rest is unexplained. The V and J calls and clone size were taken over from that table, and D and trimming were inferred from the DNA. For this sample there are some 69,000 clones; approximately 79% appear just once. About 15% of the sample goes to the ten largest clones.

Regarding this clone: Its antigen remains unidentified. Base qualities are not recorded, but no much larger clone differs from it by a single base.

This chain joins TRBV6-2 or TRBV6-3 to TRBJ2-5, and TRBD2 matches 13 of the central bases. The sample taken for sequencing was peripheral blood. This receptor was identified in a man aged 55 to 70 with acute or convalescent COVID-19. The CDR3 protein: CASSYGGLAGVETQYF. Read as DNA, the sequence is TGTGCCAGCAGTTACGGAGGACTAGCGGGGGTCGAGACCCAGTACTTC.